The 9 T cell receptor beta chains listed next were all sequenced from one sample in a study of T-cell reconstitution after alpha-beta-depleted transplantation in children. Unique molecular identifiers tagged the TCRbeta library. Using its own MiXCR run on the PCR reads, TCRdb lists one record per CDR3 protein. This sample has roughly 400,000 distinct CDR3 sequences, with around 21% found just once. Here the sequenced sample was PBMCs from the stem cell graft donor, taken from the stem cell graft. These receptors came from a human donor who donated a stem cell graft to a child with acute myeloid leukemia.

This clonotype came up a few times. The chain employs TRBV5-1 and TRBJ2-7, with 8 positions matching TRBD2. CDR1 and CDR2 (germline): SGHRS, YFSETQ. CDR3 length: 17 residues. J was trimmed by 2 bases and V by 3 bases; bases with no gene match: 13. CDR3 amino acids: CASSSMLQTSVPYEQYF. The CDR3 DNA is TGCGCCAGCAGCTCCATGTTACAGACTAGCGTTCCCTACGAGCAGTACTTC.

This chain uses TRBV25-1 with TRBJ1-2; TRBD1 matches 10 bases. Germline V gene sequence: CDR1 MGHDK, CDR2 SYGVNS. J lost 1 base, V lost 8 bases, and 16 bases had no gene match. CDR3 length: 18 residues. CDR3 DNA sequence: TGTGCCAGCGAAACAACCGGGACAGGGGACGTCAATAACTATGGCTACACCTTC. Translated, it gives CASETTGTGDVNNYGYTF.

The rearrangement links TRBV29-1 to TRBJ1-1, with 9 bases aligning to TRBD1. J gave up 4 bases and V 5 bases, and 5 bases lay outside the gene matches. CDR3 length equals 13 residues. Germline V gene lookup returns CDR1 SQVTM and CDR2 ANQGSEA. This chain's CDR3 is CSVYDRGTTEAFF. The CDR3, as DNA: TGCAGCGTTTATGACAGGGGGACCACTGAAGCTTTCTTT.

The chain couples TRBV12-3 or TRBV12-4 to TRBJ2-1, with TRBD1 matching 7 bases. V lost 5 bases to trimming and J lost 9 bases; unmatched junction nucleotides: 4. The CDR3 contains 12 residues. The CDR3 sequence: CASSQQGSEQFF. Written as DNA, the CDR3 is TGTGCCAGCAGTCAACAGGGGTCTGAGCAGTTCTTC.

This clonotype has more than one count but fewer than ten. V is TRBV25-1 and J is TRBJ1-1, with D unclear. V was pared by 1 base and J by 8 bases, with 14 bases between. CDR1 MGHDK and CDR2 SYGVNS come from the germline V gene. This CDR3 has 14 residues. CDR3 amino acids: CASSESSEIFEAFF. DNA of the CDR3: TGTGCCAGCAGTGAATCTTCGGAGATATTCGAAGCTTTCTTT.

The chain joins TRBV12-3 or TRBV12-4 to TRBJ1-1; maybe TRBD1 (6 bases). This CDR3 contains 12 residues. Trimming shortened V by 3 bases and J by 10 bases, and 12 bases separated the two germline ends. This chain's CDR3 is CASSFSGQLAFF. The CDR3 DNA follows: TGTGCCAGCAGTTTCTCAGGACAGTTAGCTTTCTTT.

The chain links TRBV20-1 to TRBJ2-5; 11 bases fit TRBD2. After removal of 5 bases from V and 1 base from J, the junction contained 6 bases not matched to a gene. This CDR3 is 15 amino acids long. Per the germline V gene, CDR1 is DFQATT and CDR2 is SNEGSKA (reference sequence). CDR3 protein: CSAPKTSGVQETQYF. Written as DNA, the CDR3 is TGCAGTGCTCCCAAGACTAGCGGGGTCCAAGAGACCCAGTACTTC.

The chain joins TRBV15 to TRBJ2-3; 7 bases fit TRBD2. Per germline, CDR1 LNHNV and CDR2 YYDKDF (reference sequence). The CDR3 extends over 16 amino acids. V lost 7 bases to trimming and J lost 2 bases; unmatched junction nucleotides: 12. CDR3 residues: CATTAGTSDTTDTQYF. CDR3 DNA: TGTGCCACCACCGCCGGTACTAGCGATACCACAGATACGCAGTATTTT.

This clonotype was picked up many times. The gene calls are TRBV5-8 and TRBJ1-1; tentatively, D is TRBD1 (5 bases). The CDR3 extends over 15 amino acids. The germline gives CDR1 SGHTS, CDR2 YDEGEE. Deletions cut 4 bases from V and 1 base from J, with 14 bases between. The CDR3 loop reads CASSGGEDGNTEAFF. The CDR3, as DNA: TGTGCCAGCAGCGGGGGTGAGGACGGGAACACTGAAGCTTTCTTT.